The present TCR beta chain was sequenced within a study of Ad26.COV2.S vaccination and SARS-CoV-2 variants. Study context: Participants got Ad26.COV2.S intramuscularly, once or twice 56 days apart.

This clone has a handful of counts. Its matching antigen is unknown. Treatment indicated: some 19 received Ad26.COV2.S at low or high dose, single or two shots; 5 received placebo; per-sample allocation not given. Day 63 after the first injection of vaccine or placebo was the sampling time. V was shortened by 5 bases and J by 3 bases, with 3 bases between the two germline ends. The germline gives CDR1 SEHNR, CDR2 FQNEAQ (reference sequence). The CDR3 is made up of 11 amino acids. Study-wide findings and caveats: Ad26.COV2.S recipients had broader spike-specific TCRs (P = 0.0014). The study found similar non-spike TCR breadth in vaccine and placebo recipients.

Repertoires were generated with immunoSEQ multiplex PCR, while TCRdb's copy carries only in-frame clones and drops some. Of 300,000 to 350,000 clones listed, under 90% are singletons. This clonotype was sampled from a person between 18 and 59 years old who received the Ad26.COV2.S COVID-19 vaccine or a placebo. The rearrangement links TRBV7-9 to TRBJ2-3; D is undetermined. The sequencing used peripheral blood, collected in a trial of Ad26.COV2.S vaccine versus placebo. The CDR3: CASSHTDTQYF. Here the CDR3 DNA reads TGTGCCAGCAGCCATACAGATACGCAGTATTTT.